This T cell receptor (beta chain) appears in the sequencing data of a study of cytomegalovirus exposure and HLA in healthy donors. Note on this clone: Its antigen is not known.

General observations from the study: In the analysis, some V segments, TRBV6-2 and TRBV6-3 included, were excluded as indistinguishable. Sequencing probably produced one cluster of sequence variants that were highly shared.

The ends were cut back, 1 base at V and 5 bases at J, with 18 bases in the middle. The CDR3 is 16 residues long. The V gene's germline CDR1 is SGHVS and CDR2 FNYEAQ. PCR used 60 Vbeta primers and 13 Jbeta primers. Profiling relied on immunoSEQ multiplex PCR, and the TCRdb table lists in-frame clones only, not all of them. In the table there are roughly 120,000 clones, around four fifths of which are singletons. The chain combines TRBV7-6 with TRBJ2-7, with D possibly matching TRBD2 (5 bases). Input material: PBMCs. The clonotype originates from an older woman in good health and CMV-seropositive. In DNA, the CDR3 is TGTGCCAGCAGCTTAGGGAGAGCCTGGGAGTTGGACGAGCAGTACTTC. This encodes CASSLGRAWELDEQYF.